This is a list of T cell receptor beta chains from one sample in a study of blood T cell repertoires in COVID-19. Generated by immunoSEQ multiplex PCR, the TCRdb table keeps only in-frame clones and is missing some. The data hold more than 85,000 clones, with around 90% observed a single time. The specimen sequenced was peripheral blood. Source of these receptors: a woman aged 55-69 years with acute or convalescent COVID-19. The CDR3 runs from the conserved cysteine through the conserved F or W. Fields, in order: clone size, D gene, J gene, V gene, CDR3 protein, CDR3 DNA. D genes are given only for firm matches. The listing skips clone size in some rows; elsewhere it reads once, few, many or a size class.

size: NA
D: NA
J: TRBJ2-5
V: TRBV5-4
CDR3: CASSAYVQGRGETQYF
DNA: TGTGCCAGCAGCGCCTACGTGCAGGGGCGGGGGGAGACCCAGTACTTC

size: NA
D: TRBD2
J: TRBJ2-1
V: TRBV6-5
CDR3: CASSLAGARYNEQFF
DNA: TGTGCCAGCAGTTTAGCGGGGGCCCGCTACAATGAGCAGTTCTTC

size: few
D: NA
J: TRBJ1-1
V: TRBV19
CDR3: CASSTGRENTEAFF
DNA: TGTGCCAGTAGTACTGGACGGGAGAACACTGAAGCTTTCTTT

size: NA
D: NA
J: TRBJ2-1
V: TRBV27
CDR3: CASRRRPSSYNEQFF
DNA: TGTGCCAGCAGGCGGCGCCCGAGCTCCTACAATGAGCAGTTCTTC

size: NA
D: TRBD1
J: TRBJ1-5
V: TRBV27
CDR3: CASSSGQGANYQPQHF
DNA: TGTGCCAGCAGTTCCGGACAGGGGGCAAATTATCAGCCCCAGCATTTT

size: NA
D: NA
J: TRBJ2-3
V: TRBV7-9
CDR3: CASSLDGAATDTQYF
DNA: TGTGCCAGCAGCTTAGATGGGGCCGCCACAGATACGCAGTATTTT

size: NA
D: NA
J: TRBJ2-1
V: TRBV19
CDR3: CASSIVAVPNNEQFF
DNA: TGTGCCAGTAGTATAGTAGCGGTACCTAACAATGAGCAGTTCTTC

size: NA
D: TRBD1
J: TRBJ1-3
V: TRBV14
CDR3: CASSPYRGRRGNTIYF
DNA: TGTGCCAGCAGCCCTTACAGGGGGCGCCGAGGAAACACCATATATTTT

size: NA
D: NA
J: TRBJ2-2
V: TRBV6-6
CDR3: CASSYAGTSTGELFF
DNA: TGTGCCAGCAGTTACGCAGGTACCAGCACCGGGGAGCTGTTTTTT

size: NA
D: NA
J: TRBJ1-2
V: TRBV5-1
CDR3: CASSPHAGAYGYTF
DNA: TGCGCCAGCAGCCCGCACGCAGGGGCCTATGGCTACACCTTC

size: NA
D: TRBD1
J: TRBJ1-3
V: TRBV11-3
CDR3: CASSWTGEGNTIYF
DNA: TGTGCCAGCAGCTGGACAGGGGAAGGAAACACCATATATTTT

size: NA
D: TRBD2
J: TRBJ2-1
V: TRBV30
CDR3: CAWEAVSGRGGEQFF
DNA: TGTGCCTGGGAGGCCGTTAGCGGGAGGGGTGGTGAGCAGTTCTTC

size: NA
D: TRBD1
J: TRBJ2-7
V: TRBV5-1
CDR3: CASSSLGQGYEQYF
DNA: TGCGCCAGCAGCTCGCTAGGACAGGGCTACGAGCAGTACTTC

size: NA
D: TRBD1
J: TRBJ2-5
V: TRBV5-1
CDR3: CASSWRQGEETQYF
DNA: TGCGCCAGCAGCTGGCGACAGGGTGAGGAGACCCAGTACTTC

size: NA
D: NA
J: TRBJ2-2
V: TRBV5-1
CDR3: CASSRETGELFF
DNA: TGCGCCAGCAGCAGAGAAACCGGGGAGCTGTTTTTT

size: NA
D: NA
J: TRBJ1-5
V: TRBV10-3
CDR3: CATGVEVNQPQHF
DNA: TGTGCCACAGGGGTCGAGGTCAATCAGCCCCAGCATTTT

size: once
D: TRBD1
J: TRBJ1-1
V: TRBV29-1
CDR3: CSVDTGVGLGAFF
DNA: TGCAGCGTTGATACAGGGGTTGGTTTAGGAGCTTTCTTT

size: NA
D: NA
J: TRBJ1-1
V: TRBV12-5
CDR3: CASDNRSSFEAFF
DNA: TGTGCTAGTGACAACAGATCCTCTTTTGAAGCTTTCTTT

size: NA
D: NA
J: TRBJ2-6
V: TRBV6-6
CDR3: CASSVQGSGANVLTF
DNA: TGTGCCAGCAGCGTACAGGGAAGTGGGGCCAACGTCCTGACTTTC

size: NA
D: NA
J: TRBJ2-1
V: TRBV7-3
CDR3: CASSPRAAGWDEQFF
DNA: TGTGCCAGCAGCCCTCGGGCCGCGGGGTGGGATGAGCAGTTCTTC

size: NA
D: TRBD1
J: TRBJ2-1
V: TRBV28
CDR3: CASSLSRGRYNEQFF
DNA: TGTGCCAGCAGTCTCAGTAGGGGGCGTTACAATGAGCAGTTCTTC

size: NA
D: NA
J: TRBJ1-5
V: TRBV5-6
CDR3: CASSLAHNQPQHF
DNA: TGTGCCAGCAGCTTGGCACACAATCAGCCCCAGCATTTT

size: NA
D: NA
J: TRBJ1-5
V: TRBV27
CDR3: CASSLSGGVGNQPQHF
DNA: TGTGCCAGCAGCCTGTCGGGGGGAGTGGGCAATCAGCCCCAGCATTTT

size: NA
D: NA
J: TRBJ1-2
V: TRBV6-6
CDR3: CASSYQWGTSNYGYTF
DNA: TGTGCCAGCAGTTACCAGTGGGGCACTTCAAACTATGGCTACACCTTC

size: NA
D: TRBD2
J: TRBJ2-1
V: TRBV2
CDR3: CAARGTSGRRYNEQFF
DNA: TGTGCCGCGAGGGGGACTAGCGGGAGGCGTTACAATGAGCAGTTCTTC

size: NA
D: NA
J: TRBJ1-1
V: TRBV9
CDR3: CASSVDQVRTEAFF
DNA: TGTGCCAGCAGCGTAGACCAGGTACGGACTGAAGCTTTCTTT

size: NA
D: NA
J: TRBJ1-1
V: TRBV24-1
CDR3: CATSVSGSEAFF
DNA: TGTGCCACCAGTGTTTCCGGGTCCGAAGCTTTCTTT

size: NA
D: TRBD1
J: TRBJ1-5
V: TRBV19
CDR3: CASSIDLLGTGGGLQPQHF
DNA: TGTGCCAGTAGTATAGATCTATTGGGGACAGGGGGCGGATTGCAGCCCCAGCATTTT

size: NA
D: NA
J: TRBJ2-5
V: TRBV20-1
CDR3: CSASEETQYF
DNA: TGCAGTGCTAGCGAGGAGACCCAGTACTTC

size: NA
D: NA
J: TRBJ2-2
V: TRBV7-9
CDR3: CASSFELGAGELFF
DNA: TGTGCCAGCAGCTTCGAGCTAGGGGCCGGGGAGCTGTTTTTT

size: NA
D: TRBD2
J: TRBJ2-3
V: TRBV5-1
CDR3: CASSLAGAGGPDTQYF
DNA: TGCGCCAGCAGCTTGGCCGGAGCGGGAGGGCCAGATACGCAGTATTTT

size: NA
D: NA
J: TRBJ2-7
V: TRBV19
CDR3: CASSARVGDEQYF
DNA: TGTGCCAGTAGTGCCAGGGTTGGGGACGAGCAGTACTTC

size: few
D: TRBD2
J: TRBJ2-7
V: TRBV7-8
CDR3: CASSLDRLAGLWGEQYF
DNA: TGTGCCAGCAGCTTAGACCGGCTAGCGGGCCTATGGGGCGAGCAGTACTTC

size: NA
D: NA
J: TRBJ1-5
V: TRBV10-1
CDR3: CASSEGRRGGYQPQHF
DNA: TGCGCCAGCAGTGAGGGGCGGAGGGGAGGATATCAGCCCCAGCATTTT

size: NA
D: NA
J: TRBJ2-1
V: TRBV5-4
CDR3: CASTLGSGATLNEQFF
DNA: TGTGCCAGCACCTTAGGGAGCGGCGCAACCCTTAATGAGCAGTTCTTC

size: NA
D: NA
J: TRBJ1-1
V: TRBV28
CDR3: CASSLPAGTRGNTEAFF
DNA: TGTGCCAGCAGTTTGCCCGCGGGGACGAGGGGGAACACTGAAGCTTTCTTT

size: NA
D: NA
J: TRBJ1-5
V: TRBV11-3
CDR3: CASSLGHLQPQHF
DNA: TGTGCCAGCAGCTTAGGACACCTCCAGCCCCAGCATTTT

size: NA
D: TRBD2
J: TRBJ2-5
V: TRBV18
CDR3: CASSPKGGRGETQYF
DNA: TGTGCCAGCTCACCAAAAGGCGGGAGGGGGGAGACCCAGTACTTC

size: NA
D: NA
J: TRBJ2-5
V: TRBV7-3
CDR3: CASSLNGGKETQYF
DNA: TGTGCCAGCAGCTTAAACGGCGGAAAAGAGACCCAGTACTTC

size: NA
D: TRBD1
J: TRBJ1-2
V: TRBV7-9
CDR3: CASSLTSGTGQSYGYTF
DNA: TGTGCCAGCAGCTTGACCTCTGGGACAGGGCAAAGCTATGGCTACACCTTC

size: NA
D: TRBD2
J: TRBJ2-7
V: TRBV18
CDR3: CASSPTSGAYEQYF
DNA: TGTGCCAGCTCACCTACTAGCGGAGCCTACGAGCAGTACTTC

size: once
D: TRBD2
J: TRBJ2-1
V: TRBV19
CDR3: CASSPNGRDNEQFF
DNA: TGTGCCAGTAGCCCAAACGGGAGGGACAATGAGCAGTTCTTC

size: NA
D: TRBD2
J: TRBJ2-1
V: TRBV5-5
CDR3: CASSSLAGGLGQFF
DNA: TGTGCCAGCAGCTCCCTGGCGGGGGGCCTGGGTCAGTTCTTC

size: NA
D: NA
J: TRBJ2-1
V: TRBV3-1/TRBV3-2
CDR3: CASSRTINEQFF
DNA: TGTGCCAGCAGCAGGACTATCAATGAGCAGTTCTTC

size: NA
D: TRBD2
J: TRBJ2-5
V: TRBV2
CDR3: CASRASSGVRETQYF
DNA: TGTGCCAGCAGGGCGTCTAGCGGGGTGAGGGAGACCCAGTACTTC